The 14 T cell receptor beta chains given below trace back to one sample, sequenced in a study of blood T cells in healthy people across ages. Together with a sample-barcoded 5' primer, a J-beta primer mix was included in a second PCR lasting roughly 6 to 12 cycles. TCRdb reprocessed the 5' RACE reads via MiXCR and lists one record per CDR3 protein. The top ten hold more than 20% of the sample, which has some 1.8 million distinct CDR3 sequences, approximately 40% seen once. The source material was blood. The receptors here all came from a human donor in good health.

This clonotype occurred a few times. This chain joins TRBV20-1 and TRBJ1-2; maybe TRBD1 (5 bases). CDR1 and CDR2 (germline): DFQATT, SNEGSKA (reference sequence). With 6 bases removed from V and 2 bases from J, the gap between germline ends came to 22 bases. The CDR3 covers 16 residues. This chain's CDR3 is CSATRGLNGGNYGYTF. In DNA form, the CDR3 reads TGCAGTGCCACACGAGGCTTAAACGGGGGAAACTATGGCTACACCTTC.

The gene calls are TRBV2 and TRBJ2-5; D remains unclear. The J call is doubtful: the DNA matches TRBJ2-7 better. The CDR3 length is 12 residues. Germline V gene sequence: CDR1 SNHLY, CDR2 FYNNEI. The CDR3 nucleotides are TGTGCCAGCAGTGCACTGGGCTACGAGCAGTACTTC. Its translation: CASSALGYEQYF.

The chain uses TRBV24-1 and TRBJ2-7; D is possibly TRBD2 (5 bases). V was clipped by 3 bases and J by 7 bases, with 18 bases between them. The CDR3 length is 15 residues. Germline V CDR1 and CDR2: KGHDR, SFDVKD. CDR3 sequence reads: CATSDPRAATGEQYF. CDR3 coding DNA: TGTGCCACCAGTGATCCCCGGGCCGCAACGGGGGAGCAGTACTTC.

The chain employs TRBV20-1 and TRBJ2-7; no clear D. V dropped 5 bases and J dropped 0 bases, with 17 bases sitting between them. CDR1 and CDR2 from the germline V gene are DFQATT and SNEGSKA (reference sequence). This CDR3 is built from 15 residues. CDR3 sequence: CSAPLTIQISYEQYF. The CDR3 nucleotides read TGCAGTGCTCCCTTAACCATTCAAATCTCCTACGAGCAGTACTTC.

The chain has TRBV6-5 and TRBJ2-7; TRBD2 might be the D (5 bases). Trimming removed 4 bases from V and 2 bases from J, with 18 bases in between. CDR1 and CDR2 (germline): MNHEY, SVGAGI. The CDR3 length is 16 residues. This CDR3 is CASSSNRGVGTYEQYF. The CDR3 DNA follows: TGTGCCAGCAGTTCAAACCGGGGAGTAGGAACCTACGAGCAGTACTTC.

The chain is built from TRBV11-1 and TRBJ2-2, with TRBD2 matching over 10 bases. J was trimmed by 4 bases and V by 3 bases; bases with no gene match: 5. The CDR3 loop spans 16 amino acids. From germline, CDR1 is SGHAT and CDR2 FQDESV (reference sequence). The CDR3, as DNA: TGTGCCAGCAGCTTCAAGCGGGGGGGCTCCACCGGGGAGCTGTTTTTT. As protein: CASSFKRGGSTGELFF.

This clonotype has just a few counts. J is TRBJ1-5 and V is TRBV5-6, with D possibly being TRBD1 (6 bases). The V end lost 4 bases, the J end lost 4 bases, and 12 bases lay between the germline ends. There are 14 residues in the CDR3. CDR1 is SGHDT, CDR2 YYEEEE, per germline. The DNA for the CDR3 is TGTGCCAGCAGCAAAAGACAGGAGAATCAGCCCCAGCATTTT. It encodes CASSKRQENQPQHF.

The chain has TRBV7-2 and TRBJ2-5; D call uncertain. The J call is uncertain, as TRBJ2-7 better fits the DNA end. Germline V gene data show CDR1 as SGHTA and CDR2 as FQGNSA. The CDR3 loop spans 14 amino acids. CDR3 in amino acids: CASSLEGHLYEQYF. CDR3 bases: TGTGCCAGCAGCTTAGAGGGCCACCTGTACGAGCAGTACTTC.

This clonotype was counted only a few times. The J gene is TRBJ2-2, the V gene TRBV20-1; 7 positions match TRBD1. There are 16 residues in the CDR3. Unmatched junction bases numbered 12, after V lost 2 bases and J lost 6 bases. CDR1 is DFQATT and CDR2 is SNEGSKA in the germline V gene (reference sequence). In DNA, the CDR3 is TGCAGTGCTAGACGCCCCCAAACAGGGGATGCCGGGGAGCTGTTTTTT. As protein: CSARRPQTGDAGELFF.

The chain links TRBV5-1 to TRBJ1-4, with no clear D. Trimming took off 0 bases at V and 0 bases at J, with 18 bases between the two ends. The germline CDR1 and CDR2 sequences are SGHRS and YFSETQ. This CDR3 is built from 19 residues. The CDR3 sequence is CASSLDGRTPYSTNEKLFF. CDR3 nucleotide sequence: TGCGCCAGCAGCTTGGATGGCAGGACCCCTTACTCAACTAATGAAAAACTGTTTTTT.

This clonotype was counted between two and nine times. CDR3 protein: CASRRPGRTQETQYF. The DNA for the CDR3 is TGTGCCAGCAGGAGACCGGGACGGACACAAGAGACCCAGTACTTC. This chain links TRBV11-2 with TRBJ2-5; the D call may be TRBD1 or TRBD2 (5 bases each). Trimming stripped 6 bases from V and 2 bases from J, with 16 bases between. The germline V gene encodes CDR1 SGHAT and CDR2 FQNNGV. CDR3 length equals 15 residues.

There are a few counts of this clonotype. This chain uses TRBV7-2 with TRBJ2-5, with D tentatively TRBD2 (5 bases). CDR1 SGHTA and CDR2 FQGNSA come from the germline V gene. The CDR3 covers 12 residues. Trimming pared 5 bases from V and 7 bases from J, leaving 11 bases between. CDR3 sequence: CASSPPRGTQYF. The CDR3 DNA reads as TGTGCCAGCAGCCCCCCCCGGGGGACCCAGTACTTC. Together with reference TRBV7-2 and TRBJ2-5, the CDR3 gives the full variable domain: GAGVSQSPSNKVTEKGKDVELRCDPISGHTALYWYRQSLGQGLEFLIYFQGNSAPDKSGLPSDRFSAERTGGSVSTLTIQRTQQEDSAVYLCASSPPRGTQYFGPGTRLLVL.

The J gene is TRBJ2-5, the V gene TRBV11-2; 8 positions agree with TRBD1. This CDR3 spans 16 amino acids. V shed 3 bases, J shed 5 bases, and the junction held 11 bases outside the gene matches. Germline V gene lookup returns CDR1 SGHAT and CDR2 FQNNGV. CDR3 residues: CASSLVAGGRWETQYF. CDR3 DNA: TGTGCCAGCAGCTTGGTCGCAGGGGGCAGATGGGAGACCCAGTACTTC.

The gene calls are TRBV9 and TRBJ2-1; TRBD2 aligns across 10 bases. The length of the CDR3 is 16 residues. Losses at the gene ends were 0 bases for V and 2 bases for J; bases not matched to a gene: 2. Per germline, CDR1 SGDLS and CDR2 YYNGEE. CDR3 DNA: TGTGCCAGCAGCGTAGGAGCGGGGGGGCCCTACAATGAGCAGTTCTTC. Protein product: CASSVGAGGPYNEQFF.